Each of the 28 T cell receptor beta chains below was sequenced from the same sample in a study of cytomegalovirus exposure and HLA in healthy donors. 13 Jbeta primers and 60 Vbeta primers were used for the PCR. The repertoire was sequenced with immunoSEQ multiplex PCR; TCRdb's copy has only in-frame clones and lacks some. This table holds roughly 110,000 clones, about 68% found once. The sample consisted of PBMCs. The receptors here all came from a woman aged 40 to 50 in good health and CMV-seropositive.

Only a few counts were recorded for this clone. V gene TRBV10-3 combines with J gene TRBJ2-1, with 14 bases fitting TRBD2. The V and J ends lost 5 bases and 5 bases, in that order; junction bases with no gene match: 14. Germline loops: CDR1 ENHRY, CDR2 SYGVKD. This CDR3 is built from 19 residues. CDR3 nucleotides: TGTGCCATCAGTCCCGCAAAGGGGACTAGCGGGAGTCAGGACAATGAGCAGTTCTTC. Its protein is CAISPAKGTSGSQDNEQFF.

The V and J genes are TRBV5-5 and TRBJ2-7, with D possibly matching TRBD1 (5 bases). Trimming removed 6 bases at V and 2 bases at J, with 18 bases between. This CDR3 has 15 residues. Germline V lookup: CDR1 SGHKS, CDR2 YYEKEE (reference sequence). The CDR3 reads CASTQWAGLTYEQYF. In DNA form, the CDR3 reads TGTGCCAGCACCCAATGGGCAGGGCTAACCTACGAGCAGTACTTC.

The rearrangement joins TRBV19 to TRBJ2-1; TRBD2 matches at 9 bases. Looked up from germline, CDR1 is LNHDA and CDR2 is SQIVND (reference sequence). The CDR3 is made up of 15 amino acids. The ends lost 8 bases at V and 11 bases at J; junction bases unmatched: 16. The CDR3 coding sequence is TGTGCCAGTCAGGGGATCGGGACTAGCTCGTTTCAGCAGTTCTTC. As protein: CASQGIGTSSFQQFF.

This chain uses TRBV5-1 with TRBJ1-1; 8 bases are a match to TRBD1. Losses at the gene ends were 0 bases for V and 5 bases for J; bases not matched to a gene: 6. The CDR3 runs to 15 residues. Germline CDR1 is SGHRS and CDR2 is YFSETQ. DNA of the CDR3: TGCGCCAGCAGCTTGGACGGACAGGGTGGGACTGAAGCTTTCTTT. This sequence encodes CASSLDGQGGTEAFF.

This clone was picked up a small number of times. The chain has TRBV6-4 and TRBJ2-3; D may be TRBD1 (6 bases). V was shortened by 4 bases and J by 3 bases, with 11 bases between the two germline ends. The CDR3 spans 14 residues. Germline values: CDR1 MRHNA, CDR2 SNTAGT. CDR3 sequence: CASSVQGGTDTQYF. The CDR3 region has the DNA TGTGCCAGCAGTGTACAGGGTGGGACAGATACGCAGTATTTT.

This clone occurred a few times. The chain couples TRBV4-1 to TRBJ2-1; 12 bases are a match to TRBD2. The CDR3 spans 17 residues. J lost 0 bases, V lost 8 bases, and 8 bases had no gene match. Germline-derived CDR1 and CDR2 are MGHRA and YSYEKL. CDR3 nucleotide sequence: TGCGCCAGCGGAGGGACTAGCGGGTCTAGCTCCTACAATGAGCAGTTCTTC. Protein: CASGGTSGSSSYNEQFF.

This chain's CDR3 is CASSDRQGVYNEQFF. The CDR3, as DNA: TGTGCCAGCAGTGACCGACAGGGGGTCTACAATGAGCAGTTCTTC. The chain links TRBV6-1 to TRBJ2-1, with 9 bases matching TRBD1. Trimming removed 3 bases from V and 3 bases from J; junction bases left unmatched: 3. This CDR3 region has 15 residues. Germline-derived CDR1 and CDR2 are MNHNS and SASEGT.

The gene calls are TRBV6-1 and TRBJ2-5; 13 nucleotides line up with TRBD2. This CDR3 spans 16 amino acids. CDR1 is MNHNS, CDR2 SASEGT, per germline. The trim removed 1 base at V and 6 bases at J, leaving 5 bases unmatched. CDR3 nucleotides: TGTGCCAGCAGTGAAGGGACTAGCGGGAGATTAAAGACCCAGTACTTC. Protein: CASSEGTSGRLKTQYF.

A few counts support this clone. The rearrangement uses TRBV9 and TRBJ1-1, with 7 positions matching TRBD1. J was trimmed by 5 bases and V by 0 bases; bases with no gene match: 4. The length of the CDR3 is 14 residues. Germline V gene lookup returns CDR1 SGDLS and CDR2 YYNGEE. The CDR3 bases are TGTGCCAGCAGCGTAGCTCAGGGGGGAACTGAAGCTTTCTTT. Its protein product is CASSVAQGGTEAFF.

V and J are TRBV7-9 and TRBJ2-2; D perhaps matches TRBD2 (5 bases). Germline V CDR1 and CDR2: SEHNR, FQNEAQ (reference sequence). This CDR3 is built from 15 residues. V was cut by 6 bases and J by 0 bases, with 11 bases left in between. CDR3 region: CASRRRTSNTGELFF. The CDR3 nucleotides are TGTGCCAGCAGACGGAGGACTTCGAACACCGGGGAGCTGTTTTTT.

This clone is a singleton in its sample. The chain has TRBV5-4 and TRBJ2-7; 10 bases align to TRBD1. The CDR3 has 15 residues. The germline V gene has CDR1 SGHNT and CDR2 YYREEE (reference sequence). V trimming: 1 base; J trimming: 3 bases; junction bases outside the gene matches: 4. CDR3 sequence reads: CASSLQRTGGYEQYF. The CDR3 region has the DNA TGTGCCAGCAGCTTGCAAAGGACAGGGGGCTACGAGCAGTACTTC.

This chain connects TRBV19 to TRBJ1-2; D gene unclear. Germline V gene data show CDR1 as LNHDA and CDR2 as SQIVND (reference sequence). This CDR3 has 17 amino acids. The V and J ends lost 9 bases and 1 base respectively, with 24 bases between them. For the CDR3, the DNA is TGTGCCAGCCTCAGGTCCTACACCTCTGTAGGTAACTATGGCTACACCTTC. It codes for CASLRSYTSVGNYGYTF.

DNA of the CDR3: TGCGCCAGCAGCTTCAACTCGGGATCCTACGAGCAGTACTTC. Translating gives CASSFNSGSYEQYF. J is TRBJ2-7 and V is TRBV5-1; a possible D gene is TRBD2 (5 bases). Per the germline V gene, CDR1 is SGHRS and CDR2 is YFSETQ. The CDR3 has 14 residues. The V end lost 2 bases, the J end lost 1 base, and 10 bases lay between the germline ends.

The genes are TRBV11-1 and TRBJ1-1; D ambiguous. This CDR3 region has 13 residues. Germline lookup yields CDR1 SGHAT and CDR2 FQDESV (reference sequence). The V end lost 4 bases, the J end lost 6 bases, and 12 bases lay between the germline ends. CDR3 coding DNA: TGTGCCAGCAGCTCGATCCTTACTGCTGAAGCTTTCTTT. Translating it yields CASSSILTAEAFF.

This clone came up once. V and J are TRBV9 and TRBJ2-3; 11 bases are a match to TRBD2. CDR1 and CDR2 from the germline V gene are SGDLS and YYNGEE. CDR3 length: 19 amino acids. The ends lost 0 bases at V and 0 bases at J; junction bases unmatched: 9. DNA for the CDR3: TGTGCCAGCAGCGTAGTTGGTCTAGCGGGAGGATCTAGCACAGATACGCAGTATTTT. Translated: CASSVVGLAGGSSTDTQYF.

This clone was seen a handful of times. The genes are TRBV7-9 and TRBJ1-5, with D unclear. The CDR3 spans 15 residues. CDR1 and CDR2 from the germline V gene are SEHNR and FQNEAQ (reference sequence). Trimming took off 1 base at V and 1 base at J, with 8 bases between the two ends. The CDR3: CASSLEGGSNQPQHF. CDR3 DNA sequence: TGTGCCAGCAGCTTAGAGGGAGGAAGCAATCAGCCCCAGCATTTT.

This clone appeared a few times. V is TRBV5-1 and J is TRBJ1-1, with TRBD1 as a possible D gene (5 bases). This CDR3 contains 16 residues. Trimming shortened V by 4 bases and J by 0 bases, and 16 bases separated the two germline ends. CDR1 and CDR2 (germline): SGHRS, YFSETQ. As DNA, the CDR3 is TGCGCCAGCAGCACGGACATTTGGCGTATGAACACTGAAGCTTTCTTT. Translation gives CASSTDIWRMNTEAFF.

The chain has TRBV6-1 and TRBJ2-7; 7 bases match TRBD1. Germline CDR1 and CDR2: MNHNS and SASEGT. This CDR3 spans 15 amino acids. V shed 1 base, J shed 2 bases, and the junction held 5 bases outside the gene matches. The CDR3 DNA reads as TGTGCCAGCAGTGAAGGGGGACAGCGAACCTACGAGCAGTACTTC. Translated, it gives CASSEGGQRTYEQYF.

The chain recombines TRBV6-5 with TRBJ1-1; the match to TRBD1 covers 9 bases. Trimming at V came to 5 bases and at J to 6 bases, leaving 7 bases not matched to a gene. Germline values: CDR1 MNHEY, CDR2 SVGAGI. The CDR3 runs 14 residues. Written as DNA, the CDR3 is TGTGCCAGCAGTATACAGGGGGCGAGGGCTGAAGCTTTCTTT. It is translated as CASSIQGARAEAFF.

This clone was recorded only once. The genes are TRBV5-4 and TRBJ2-7, with D possibly being TRBD1 (5 bases). V was pared by 1 base and J by 7 bases, with 18 bases between. Per germline, CDR1 SGHNT and CDR2 YYREEE (reference sequence). CDR3 size: 15 residues. The CDR3 sequence: CASSLWSRAKGEQYF. DNA for the CDR3: TGTGCCAGCAGCTTGTGGTCCAGGGCGAAAGGAGAGCAGTACTTC.

This clone occurred once. V and J are TRBV7-8 and TRBJ1-2; no definite D call. Trimming removed 7 bases at V and 1 base at J, with 13 bases between. Germline assignment: CDR1 SGHVS and CDR2 FQNEAQ. CDR3 length equals 14 residues. CDR3 coding DNA: TGTGCCAGCACCGGCGGGTTGGGTAACTATGGCTACACCTTC. Amino acid sequence: CASTGGLGNYGYTF.

The chain couples TRBV11-3 to TRBJ2-1; 12 bases match TRBD2. CDR1 is SGHNT and CDR2 is YENEEA in the germline V gene. The V segment lost 3 bases and the J segment 5 bases; nucleotides outside the gene matches: 8. This CDR3 has 17 amino acids. This chain's CDR3 is CASSLTSGSGWDNEQFF. Written as DNA, the CDR3 is TGTGCCAGCAGCTTGACTAGCGGGAGTGGTTGGGACAATGAGCAGTTCTTC.

The chain carries TRBV19 and TRBJ1-5; D might be TRBD1 (5 bases). Germline V lookup: CDR1 LNHDA, CDR2 SQIVND (reference sequence). This CDR3 region has 13 residues. Trimming left V 9 bases short and J 3 bases short, with 12 bases between. CDR3 nucleotide sequence: TGTGCCAGCCTCGGGGGAAACAATCAGCCCCAGCATTTT. Encoded protein: CASLGGNNQPQHF.

V is TRBV2 and J is TRBJ1-4; unclear D gene. Between the trimmed V and J ends, which lost 10 bases and 7 bases, there was a span of 16 bases. The CDR3 covers 13 residues. Germline V gene sequence: CDR1 SNHLY, CDR2 FYNNEI. The CDR3 region is CAIPARLGEKLFF. The DNA for the CDR3 is TGTGCCATCCCGGCCAGGCTTGGTGAAAAACTGTTTTTT.

The rearrangement joins TRBV10-1 to TRBJ2-7; tentatively, D is TRBD2 (6 bases). In germline, CDR1 is WNHNN, CDR2 SYGVQD (reference sequence). CDR3 size: 14 residues. V was pared by 7 bases and J by 2 bases, with 15 bases between. The CDR3 DNA reads TGCGCCAGCACCGACCGCGGGAAGACCTACGAGCAGTACTTC. This translates into CASTDRGKTYEQYF.

The chain recombines TRBV27 with TRBJ1-6, with 9 bases matching TRBD1. V gave up 8 bases and J gave up 10 bases; unmatched junction bases: 3. CDR1 and CDR2 from the germline V gene are MNHEY and SMNVEV (reference sequence). The CDR3 is 12 residues long. CDR3 protein: CASRTGESPLHF. CDR3 bases: TGTGCCAGCCGGACAGGGGAATCACCCCTCCACTTT.

The chain employs TRBV5-6 and TRBJ2-3; 9 bases align to TRBD2. Germline V gene sequence: CDR1 SGHDT, CDR2 YYEEEE. J lost 4 bases, V lost 1 base, and 4 bases had no gene match. The CDR3 consists of 15 residues. Here the CDR3 DNA reads TGTGCCAGCAGCTTGCTGCGGGGGGGCCCAGATACGCAGTATTTT. Its protein product is CASSLLRGGPDTQYF.

V and J are TRBV18 and TRBJ1-1, with D hard to call. Germline CDR1 is KGHSH and CDR2 is LQKENI. Trimming left V 1 base short and J 1 base short, with 10 bases between. The CDR3 is 15 residues long. The CDR3 is CASSPQRAKNTEAFF. In DNA form, the CDR3 reads TGTGCCAGCTCACCACAGAGGGCTAAGAACACTGAAGCTTTCTTT.